The next 26 T cell receptor beta chains were all read from a single sample in a study of vaccination effects on CD4 cells after COVID-19. Sequencing was performed with immunoSEQ multiplex PCR; in TCRdb, only in-frame clones are kept and a portion is missing. Counted here are fewer than 85,000 clones, around 76% occurring once; the ten biggest clones make up over 9.5%. Sequencing was preceded by expansion of antigen-specific CD4+ T cells with viral peptide pools in the ViraFEST assay. Cells that had been cultured for 10 days were the source of isolated CD4+ T cells. Absence of prior SARS-CoV-2 infection characterized the vaccine recipients, who showed negative nucleocapsid antibodies. Their cognate antigens are unknown. The sample consisted of CD4+ T cells from PBMCs cultured with SARS-CoV-2 spike peptides, taken before COVID-19 vaccination. The receptors originated from a human donor who received a COVID-19 vaccine.

The chain uses TRBV19 and TRBJ2-2, with D perhaps matching TRBD1 or TRBD2 (7 bases each). CDR1 and CDR2 (germline): LNHDA, SQIVND (reference sequence). The CDR3 extends over 15 amino acids. With 7 bases removed from V and 3 bases from J, the gap between germline ends came to 15 bases. CDR3 bases: TGTGCCAGTACCATGGGGAGGGGGCACACCGGGGAGCTGTTTTTT. It translates to CASTMGRGHTGELFF.

V gene TRBV19 combines with J gene TRBJ1-3; a possible D gene is TRBD1 (5 bases). V was trimmed by 5 bases and J by 4 bases, leaving 18 bases between them. CDR3 length: 16 residues. Germline V lookup: CDR1 LNHDA, CDR2 SQIVND (reference sequence). In DNA, the CDR3 is TGTGCCAGTAGTGCCCCCCGGGACCCTCAAGGAAACACCATATATTTT. It is translated as CASSAPRDPQGNTIYF.

The V call is TRBV18, the J call TRBJ1-1, with TRBD1 as a possible D gene (5 bases). The germline V gene has CDR1 KGHSH and CDR2 LQKENI. The V gene lost 5 bases and the J gene lost 1 base, with 11 bases spanning the gap. The length of the CDR3 is 14 residues. This CDR3 is CASSADGTNTEAFF. Written as DNA, the CDR3 is TGTGCCAGCTCAGCGGACGGGACGAACACTGAAGCTTTCTTT.

This clone was observed a handful of times. V gene TRBV18 combines with J gene TRBJ1-1; D perhaps matches TRBD1 (5 bases). Germline values: CDR1 KGHSH, CDR2 LQKENI. Trimming shortened V by 3 bases and J by 9 bases, and 14 bases separated the two germline ends. This CDR3 contains 13 residues. CDR3 region: CASSPGQGAKAFF. CDR3 coding DNA: TGTGCCAGCTCACCTGGTCAGGGAGCTAAAGCTTTCTTT.

V is TRBV3-1 (or the pseudogene TRBV3-2) and J is TRBJ2-4, with 7 bases fitting TRBD1. The CDR3 contains 16 residues. With V trimmed by 1 base and J by 1 base, 4 bases remained unmatched. Germline-derived CDR1 and CDR2 are LGHDT and YNNKEL (reference sequence). CDR3 in DNA: TGTGCCAGCAGCCAAGCAGACAGGGTCGCCAAAAACATTCAGTACTTC. It codes for CASSQADRVAKNIQYF.

V gene TRBV7-2 combines with J gene TRBJ2-3; 8 nucleotides agree with TRBD2. Losses at the gene ends were 6 bases for V and 3 bases for J; bases not matched to a gene: 11. The CDR3 consists of 16 residues. Per the germline V gene, CDR1 is SGHTA and CDR2 is FQGNSA. The CDR3 is CASSPPRGGATDTQYF. The CDR3 DNA follows: TGTGCCAGCAGTCCGCCTCGGGGGGGGGCGACAGATACGCAGTATTTT.

The J gene is TRBJ1-4, the V gene TRBV6-5; D might be TRBD1 (6 bases). V lost 7 bases and J 3 bases, leaving 12 bases between the germline ends. CDR3 size: 14 residues. The germline gives CDR1 MNHEY, CDR2 SVGAGI. Here the CDR3 reads CASKKGGSNEKLFF. CDR3 sequence (DNA): TGTGCCAGCAAGAAAGGGGGATCTAATGAAAAACTGTTTTTT.

V and J are TRBV24-1 and TRBJ2-5; 7 bases line up with TRBD1. V trimming: 3 bases; J trimming: 1 base; junction bases outside the gene matches: 1. This CDR3 contains 14 residues. Germline V gene data show CDR1 as KGHDR and CDR2 as SFDVKD. For the CDR3, the DNA is TGTGCCACCAGTGATCCAGGGGGCCAAGAGACCCAGTACTTC. Translation gives CATSDPGGQETQYF.

V usage is TRBV6-6 and J usage is TRBJ2-7; a weak D match, TRBD1 (6 bases). V lost 2 bases and J lost 3, with 14 bases in between. This CDR3 contains 15 residues. The germline gives CDR1 MNHNY, CDR2 SVGAGI (reference sequence). CDR3 amino acids: CASSYRGGRDYEQYV. The CDR3 DNA is TGTGCCAGCAGTTACCGTGGGGGCAGGGACTACGAGCAGTACGTC.

V is TRBV6-6 and J is TRBJ2-5; the D is unclear. V shed 7 bases and J shed 2 bases, with 5 bases lying between them. The CDR3 loop spans 11 amino acids. The germline CDR1 and CDR2 sequences are MNHNY and SVGAGI (reference sequence). CDR3 in DNA: TGTGCCAGCACCCGTCAAGAGACCCAGTACTTC. It specifies CASTRQETQYF.

This chain links TRBV25-1 with TRBJ2-1, with D tentatively TRBD1 or TRBD2 (6 bases each). There are 13 residues in the CDR3. The germline gives CDR1 MGHDK, CDR2 SYGVNS. The V and J ends lost 8 bases and 7 bases respectively, with 15 bases between them. In nucleotides, the CDR3 is TGTGCCAGCGATGGAGGGGGGATAAATGAGCAGTTCTTC. Translating it yields CASDGGGINEQFF.

The V gene is TRBV5-1, the J gene TRBJ2-5; maybe TRBD1 (6 bases). This CDR3 spans 15 amino acids. V shed 4 bases and J shed 5 bases, with 18 bases lying between them. CDR1 SGHRS and CDR2 YFSETQ come from the germline V gene. This chain's CDR3 is CASSRTLQGVETQYF. CDR3 coding DNA: TGCGCCAGCAGCCGAACCCTACAGGGAGTGGAGACCCAGTACTTC.

The chain uses TRBV9 and TRBJ2-1; 7 bases match TRBD1. With V trimmed by 0 bases and J by 4 bases, 7 bases remained unmatched. Germline loops: CDR1 SGDLS, CDR2 YYNGEE. The CDR3 has 16 residues. CDR3 nucleotide sequence: TGTGCCAGCAGCGTAGGGCCGGGCAGGGGGTACAATGAGCAGTTCTTC. Its protein product is CASSVGPGRGYNEQFF.

This clone was observed a handful of times. The chain couples TRBV30 to TRBJ1-3; D gene uncertain. V lost 4 bases and J 8 bases, leaving 18 bases between the germline ends. The length of the CDR3 is 14 residues. Germline loops: CDR1 GTSNPN, CDR2 SVGIG (reference sequence). CDR3 DNA: TGTGCCTGGAACCTTAGGGAGATCGGAGACACCATATATTTT. Encoded protein: CAWNLREIGDTIYF. The full variable domain, its missing parts supplied by reference TRBV30 and TRBJ1-3, is SQTIHQWPATLVQPVGSPLSLECTVEGTSNPNLYWYRQAAGRGLQLLFYSVGIGQISSEVPQNLSASRPQDRQFILSSKKLLLSDSGFYLCAWNLREIGDTIYFGEGSWLTVV.

The V and J genes are TRBV23-1 and TRBJ1-5; a weak D match, TRBD1 (5 bases). TRBV23-1 carries the ORF label, with uncertain function. The V end was cut by 11 bases, the J end by 7 bases, with 12 bases between. This CDR3 has 11 amino acids. The CDR3 region is CAPDSVQPQHF. The CDR3 region has the DNA TGCGCCCCCGACAGTGTACAGCCCCAGCATTTT.

This chain uses TRBV11-2 with TRBJ2-1; no clear D gene. The germline V gene has CDR1 SGHAT and CDR2 FQNNGV. V lost 3 bases to trimming and J lost 2 bases, with 23 bases between them. The CDR3 runs 19 residues. For the CDR3, the DNA is TGTGCCAGCAGCTTTGCTTGGGTCCCAGGACCCCAAACCTACAATGAGCAGTTCTTC. Amino acids: CASSFAWVPGPQTYNEQFF.

The chain employs TRBV7-9 and TRBJ1-1, with no clear D. Deletions cut 1 base from V and 0 bases from J, with 6 bases between. CDR1 and CDR2 (germline): SEHNR, FQNEAQ (reference sequence). CDR3 length equals 14 residues. Here the CDR3 reads CASSLVAVNTEAFF. The DNA for the CDR3 is TGTGCCAGCAGCTTAGTGGCAGTGAACACTGAAGCTTTCTTT. The whole variable domain, filled in from reference TRBV7-9 and TRBJ1-1, reads DTGVSQNPRHKITKRGQNVTFRCDPISEHNRLYWYRQTLGQGPEFLTYFQNEAQLEKSRLLSDRFSAERPKGSFSTLEIQRTEQGDSAMYLCASSLVAVNTEAFFGQGTRLTVV.

This chain joins TRBV28 and TRBJ2-5, with a weak D call TRBD1 (5 bases). The CDR3 covers 14 residues. With 1 base removed from V and 1 base from J, the gap between germline ends came to 7 bases. The V gene's germline CDR1 is MDHEN and CDR2 SYDVKM. Written as DNA, the CDR3 is TGTGCCAGCAGTTTATTAGGGGCCCAAGAGACCCAGTACTTC. Translation: CASSLLGAQETQYF.

The rearrangement joins TRBV30 to TRBJ1-4; 11 bases are a match to TRBD1. The CDR3 covers 14 residues. V shed 3 bases, J shed 6 bases, and the junction held 3 bases outside the gene matches. Germline CDR1 and CDR2: GTSNPN and SVGIG (reference sequence). CDR3 nucleotide sequence: TGTGCCTGGAGCCGGACAGGGGGCGATGAAAAACTGTTTTTT. Amino acid sequence: CAWSRTGGDEKLFF.

The chain links TRBV5-1 to TRBJ2-1; 8 positions match TRBD1. The germline gives CDR1 SGHRS, CDR2 YFSETQ. J lost 6 bases, V lost 4 bases, and 12 bases had no gene match. The CDR3 loop spans 16 amino acids. CDR3 amino acids: CASSDGQGWVSNEQFF. CDR3 nucleotide sequence: TGCGCCAGCAGCGATGGACAGGGTTGGGTGTCCAATGAGCAGTTCTTC. Full variable domain (outside the CDR3, taken from reference TRBV5-1 and TRBJ2-1): KAGVTQTPRYLIKTRGQQVTLSCSPISGHRSVSWYQQTPGQGLQFLFEYFSETQRNKGNFPGRFSGRQFSNSRSEMNVSTLELGDSALYLCASSDGQGWVSNEQFFGPGTRLTVL.

The V and J genes are TRBV3-1 (or the pseudogene TRBV3-2) and TRBJ2-3; D assignment may be TRBD1 or TRBD2 (6 bases each). CDR1 and CDR2 (germline): LGHDT, YNNKEL (reference sequence). Trimming took off 3 bases at V and 4 bases at J, with 8 bases between the two ends. This CDR3 is 13 amino acids long. The CDR3 protein is CASSQGGSDTQYF. The CDR3 nucleotides read TGTGCCAGCAGCCAGGGGGGCTCAGATACGCAGTATTTT.

The V gene is TRBV27, the J gene TRBJ2-1; possible D gene TRBD2, 5 bases. Trimming stripped 5 bases from V and 5 bases from J, with 13 bases between. There are 14 residues in the CDR3. Germline-derived CDR1 and CDR2 are MNHEY and SMNVEV (reference sequence). CDR3 loop: CASSPRGKNNEQFF. The DNA for the CDR3 is TGTGCCAGCAGTCCACGGGGTAAGAACAATGAGCAGTTCTTC.

This chain joins TRBV2 and TRBJ1-5; unclear D gene. The CDR3 is 13 amino acids. The germline gives CDR1 SNHLY, CDR2 FYNNEI. Trimming removed 4 bases at V and 4 bases at J, with 8 bases between. CDR3 sequence reads: CASSAVGNQPQHF. The CDR3 nucleotides read TGTGCCAGCAGTGCGGTAGGGAATCAGCCCCAGCATTTT.

V is TRBV12-3 or TRBV12-4 and J is TRBJ2-3; the D is unclear. The CDR3 is 11 residues long. Between the trimmed V and J ends, which lost 4 bases and 6 bases, there was a span of 5 bases. The DNA for the CDR3 is TGTGCCAGCAGTTACGGGGATACGCAGTATTTT. It is translated as CASSYGDTQYF.

This clone came up once. The chain recombines TRBV12-3 or TRBV12-4 with TRBJ2-1; 10 bases are a match to TRBD2. The CDR3 runs 13 residues. Losses at the gene ends were 7 bases for V and 9 bases for J; bases not matched to a gene: 6. CDR3 protein: CASIQRGGAEQFF. For the CDR3, the DNA is TGTGCCAGCATTCAGCGGGGGGGCGCTGAGCAGTTCTTC.

V usage is TRBV24-1 and J usage is TRBJ2-2; D tentatively fits TRBD1 or TRBD2 (7 bases each). Germline lookup yields CDR1 KGHDR and CDR2 SFDVKD. Deletions cut 0 bases from V and 6 bases from J, with 13 bases between. The CDR3 is 16 residues long. CDR3 sequence (DNA): TGTGCCACCAGTGATTTGGAATCAGGGGGGGCCGGGGAGCTGTTTTTT. Its translation is CATSDLESGGAGELFF.